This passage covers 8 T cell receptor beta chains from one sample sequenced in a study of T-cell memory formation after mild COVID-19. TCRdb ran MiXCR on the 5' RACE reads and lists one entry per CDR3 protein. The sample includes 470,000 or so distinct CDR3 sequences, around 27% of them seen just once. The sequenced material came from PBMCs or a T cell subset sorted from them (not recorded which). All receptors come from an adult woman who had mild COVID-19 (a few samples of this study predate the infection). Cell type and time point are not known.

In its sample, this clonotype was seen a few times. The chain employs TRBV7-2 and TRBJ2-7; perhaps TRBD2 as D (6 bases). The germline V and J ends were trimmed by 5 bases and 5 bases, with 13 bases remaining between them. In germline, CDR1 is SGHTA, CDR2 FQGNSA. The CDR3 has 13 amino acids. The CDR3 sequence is CASSPVGGDEQYF. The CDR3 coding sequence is TGTGCCAGCAGCCCGGTCGGGGGAGACGAGCAGTACTTC.

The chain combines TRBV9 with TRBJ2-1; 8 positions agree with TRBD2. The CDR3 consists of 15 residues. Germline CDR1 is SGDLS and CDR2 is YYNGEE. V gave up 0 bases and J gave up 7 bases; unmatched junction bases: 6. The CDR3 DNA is TGTGCCAGCAGCGTAGGGGTAGCGGGATTGAATGAGCAGTTCTTC. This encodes CASSVGVAGLNEQFF.

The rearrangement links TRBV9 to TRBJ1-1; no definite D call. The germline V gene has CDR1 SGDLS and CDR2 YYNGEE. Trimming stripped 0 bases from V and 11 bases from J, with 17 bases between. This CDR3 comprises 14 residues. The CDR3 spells CASSVGNGGEVAFF. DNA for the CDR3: TGTGCCAGCAGCGTAGGTAACGGTGGGGAAGTTGCTTTCTTT.

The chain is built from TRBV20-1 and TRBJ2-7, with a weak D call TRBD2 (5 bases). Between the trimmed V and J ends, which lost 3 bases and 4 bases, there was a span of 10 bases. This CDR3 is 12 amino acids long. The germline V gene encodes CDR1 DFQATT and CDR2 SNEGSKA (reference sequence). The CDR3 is CSASGMRYEQYF. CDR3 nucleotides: TGCAGTGCTAGCGGGATGAGGTACGAGCAGTACTTC.

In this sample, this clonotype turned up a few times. The CDR3 DNA sequence: TGTGCCAGCAGTCTACGAGCTAGCACAGATACGCAGTATTTT. This codes for CASSLRASTDTQYF. The genes are TRBV7-3 and TRBJ2-3; no clear D. This CDR3 spans 14 amino acids. The germline V gene encodes CDR1 SGHTA and CDR2 FQGTGA. V was cut by 6 bases and J by 0 bases, with 10 bases left in between. Full variable domain (outside the CDR3, taken from reference TRBV7-3 and TRBJ2-3): GAGVSQTPSNKVTEKGKYVELRCDPISGHTALYWYRQSLGQGPEFLIYFQGTGAADDSGLPNDRFFAVRPEGSVSTLKIQRTERGDSAVYLCASSLRASTDTQYFGPGTRLTVL.

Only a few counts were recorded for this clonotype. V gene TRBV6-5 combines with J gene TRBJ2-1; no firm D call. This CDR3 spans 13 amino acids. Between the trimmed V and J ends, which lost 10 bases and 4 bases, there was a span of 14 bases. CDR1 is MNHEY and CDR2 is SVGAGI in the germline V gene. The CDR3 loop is CAIGRGVYNEQFF. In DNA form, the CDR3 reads TGTGCCATCGGGCGTGGGGTATACAATGAGCAGTTCTTC.

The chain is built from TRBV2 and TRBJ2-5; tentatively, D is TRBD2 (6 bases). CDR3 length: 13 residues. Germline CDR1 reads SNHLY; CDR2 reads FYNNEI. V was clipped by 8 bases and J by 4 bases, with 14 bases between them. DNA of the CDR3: TGTGCCAGCCTTGGGGGGAACAGAGAGACCCAGTACTTC. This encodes CASLGGNRETQYF.

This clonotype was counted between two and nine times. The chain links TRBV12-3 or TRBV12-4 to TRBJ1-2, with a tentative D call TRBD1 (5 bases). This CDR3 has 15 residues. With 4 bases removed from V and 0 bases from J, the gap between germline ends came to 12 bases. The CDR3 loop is CASSSRTPPNYGYTF. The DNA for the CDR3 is TGTGCCAGCAGTTCAAGGACACCTCCTAACTATGGCTACACCTTC.